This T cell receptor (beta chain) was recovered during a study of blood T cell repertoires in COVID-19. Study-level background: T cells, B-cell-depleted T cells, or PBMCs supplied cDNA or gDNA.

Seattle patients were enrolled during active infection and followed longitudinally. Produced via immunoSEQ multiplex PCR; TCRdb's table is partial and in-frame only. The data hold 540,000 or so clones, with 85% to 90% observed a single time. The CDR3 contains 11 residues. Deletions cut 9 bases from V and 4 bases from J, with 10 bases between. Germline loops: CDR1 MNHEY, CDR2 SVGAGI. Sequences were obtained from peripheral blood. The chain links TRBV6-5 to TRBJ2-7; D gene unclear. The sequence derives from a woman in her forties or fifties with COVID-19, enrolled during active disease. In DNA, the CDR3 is TGTGCCAGGATTCACATATACGAGCAGTACTTC. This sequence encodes CARIHIYEQYF.